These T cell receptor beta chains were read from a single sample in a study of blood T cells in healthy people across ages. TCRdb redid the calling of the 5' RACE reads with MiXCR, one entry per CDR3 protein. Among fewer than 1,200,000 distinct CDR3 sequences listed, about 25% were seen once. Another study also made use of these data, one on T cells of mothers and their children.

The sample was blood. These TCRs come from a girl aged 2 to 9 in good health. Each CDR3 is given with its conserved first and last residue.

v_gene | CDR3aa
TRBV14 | CASSPSLIQETQYF
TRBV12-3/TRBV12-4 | CASSPTSGMPPFF
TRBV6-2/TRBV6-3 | CASRLTGMGTEAFF
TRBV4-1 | CASSQGSLKLFF
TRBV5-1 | CASSPTGNPGLIYGYTF
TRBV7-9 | CASSPAIRGSETQYF
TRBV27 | CASSDVSQRLYEQYF
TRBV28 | CASSTAIVTEAFF
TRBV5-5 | CASTALGLAGSETQYF
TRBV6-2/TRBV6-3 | CASRESTGYEQYF
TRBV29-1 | CSVSGDNEQFF
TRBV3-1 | CASSQDGTSGGKF
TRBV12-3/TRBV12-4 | CASSSPMRGPEASF
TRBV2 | CASSSPRSRNGETQYF
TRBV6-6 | CASLQGTGSYEQYF
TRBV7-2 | CASSLGQRGGNEQFF
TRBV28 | CASILTGAMSYGYTF
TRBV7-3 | CASSPSGGREQFF
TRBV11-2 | CASSPTTGGTEAFF
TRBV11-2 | CASSLVREAGELFF
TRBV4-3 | CASSQQRYTGELFF
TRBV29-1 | CSADETRDSSMNEQFF
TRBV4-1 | CASSRGGLGTEAFF
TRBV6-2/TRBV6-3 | CASREALGLTYEQYF
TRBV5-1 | CASRLRGDATYEQYF
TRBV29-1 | CSVDPGAGGHEQSF
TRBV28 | CASSLTPGTSVVLEQFF
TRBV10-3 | CASRGAGDGYTF
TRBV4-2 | CASSPNLPSSETQYF
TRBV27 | CASSLLSTSGYQETQYF
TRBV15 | CATSRDSWGTSSDEQFF
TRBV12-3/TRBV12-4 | CASSSIEGGNTGELFF
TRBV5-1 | CASSLGDRVYEQYF
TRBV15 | CATSRDPYQETQYF
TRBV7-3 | CASSLVAASDPYEQYF
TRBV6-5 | CASRTISGGGFSF
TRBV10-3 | CAISAELEESYNEQFF
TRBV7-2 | CASSLPSSLAGALYEQYF
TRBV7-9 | CASSSATGVPEAFF
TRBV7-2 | CASSPGLAEKETQYF
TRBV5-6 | CASSFTGSKLFF
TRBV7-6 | CASSSGQGARQETQYF
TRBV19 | CASSIDGGLAGVYEQYF
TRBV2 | CASSDHPGQVNSYEQYF
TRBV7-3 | CASSLTSGDQETQYF